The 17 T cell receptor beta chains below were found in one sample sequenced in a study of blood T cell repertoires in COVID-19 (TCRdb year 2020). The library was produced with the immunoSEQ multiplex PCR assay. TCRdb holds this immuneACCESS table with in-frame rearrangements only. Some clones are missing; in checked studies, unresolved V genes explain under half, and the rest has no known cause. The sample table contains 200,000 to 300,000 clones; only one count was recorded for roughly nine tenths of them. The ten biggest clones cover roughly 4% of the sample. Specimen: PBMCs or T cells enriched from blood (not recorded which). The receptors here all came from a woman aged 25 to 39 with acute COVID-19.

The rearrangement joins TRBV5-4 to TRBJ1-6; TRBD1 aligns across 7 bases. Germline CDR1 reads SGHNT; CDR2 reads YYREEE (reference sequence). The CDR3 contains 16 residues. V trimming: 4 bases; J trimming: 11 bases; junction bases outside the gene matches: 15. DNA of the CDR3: TGTGCCAGCAGCCCCGGAACCCGGGACAGTTCTCCACCCCTCCACTTT. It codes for CASSPGTRDSSPPLHF.

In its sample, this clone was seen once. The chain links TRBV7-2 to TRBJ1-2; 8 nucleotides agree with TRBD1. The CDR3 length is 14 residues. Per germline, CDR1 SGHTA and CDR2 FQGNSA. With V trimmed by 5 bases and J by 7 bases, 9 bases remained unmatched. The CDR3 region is CASSRPGGYRGYTF. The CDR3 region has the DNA TGTGCCAGCAGCCGCCCAGGGGGCTATCGTGGCTACACCTTC.

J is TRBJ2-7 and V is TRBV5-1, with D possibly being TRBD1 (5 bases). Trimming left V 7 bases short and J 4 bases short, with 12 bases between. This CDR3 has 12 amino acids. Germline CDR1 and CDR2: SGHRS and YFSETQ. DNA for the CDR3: TGCGCCAGCGGGGCCCCTGGTTACGAGCAGTACTTC. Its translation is CASGAPGYEQYF.

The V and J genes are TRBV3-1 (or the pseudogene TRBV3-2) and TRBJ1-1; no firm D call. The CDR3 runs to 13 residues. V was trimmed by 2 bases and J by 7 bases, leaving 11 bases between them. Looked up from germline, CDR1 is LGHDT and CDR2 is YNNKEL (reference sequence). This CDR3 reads CASSQLLRGEAFF. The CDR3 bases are TGTGCCAGCAGCCAACTCTTACGGGGTGAAGCTTTCTTT.

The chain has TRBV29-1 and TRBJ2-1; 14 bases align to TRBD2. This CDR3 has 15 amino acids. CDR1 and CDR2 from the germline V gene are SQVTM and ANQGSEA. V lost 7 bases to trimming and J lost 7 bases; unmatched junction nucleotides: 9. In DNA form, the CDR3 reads TGCAGCGCCCCGTCGGGACTAGCGGGGGAGAATGAGCAGTTCTTC. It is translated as CSAPSGLAGENEQFF.

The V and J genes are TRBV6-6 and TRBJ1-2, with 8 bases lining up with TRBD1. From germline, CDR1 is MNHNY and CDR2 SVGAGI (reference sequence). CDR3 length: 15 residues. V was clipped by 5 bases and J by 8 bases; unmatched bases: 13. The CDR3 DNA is TGTGCCAGCAGTGGACAGGGTAATAGGAGAAACGGCTACACCTTC. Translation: CASSGQGNRRNGYTF.

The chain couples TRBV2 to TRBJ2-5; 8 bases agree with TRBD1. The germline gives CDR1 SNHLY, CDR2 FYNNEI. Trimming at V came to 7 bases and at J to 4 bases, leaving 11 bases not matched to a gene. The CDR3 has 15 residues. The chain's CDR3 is CASNLFGTGGETQYF. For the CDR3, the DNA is TGTGCCAGCAATCTCTTCGGGACAGGAGGAGAGACCCAGTACTTC.

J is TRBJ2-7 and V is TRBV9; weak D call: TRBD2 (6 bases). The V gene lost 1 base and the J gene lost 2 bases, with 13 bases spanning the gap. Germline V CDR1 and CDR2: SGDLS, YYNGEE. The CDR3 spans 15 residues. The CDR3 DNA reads TGTGCCAGCAGCGTACGGGCGGGACGCCCCTACGAGCAGTACTTC. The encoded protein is CASSVRAGRPYEQYF.

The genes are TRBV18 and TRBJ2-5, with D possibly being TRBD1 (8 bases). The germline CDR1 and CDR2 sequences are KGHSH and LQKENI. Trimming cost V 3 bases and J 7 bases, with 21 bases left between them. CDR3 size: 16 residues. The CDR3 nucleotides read TGTGCCAGCTCACCCACAGGGGGGGACCCCACGGGGACCCAGTACTTC. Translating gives CASSPTGGDPTGTQYF.

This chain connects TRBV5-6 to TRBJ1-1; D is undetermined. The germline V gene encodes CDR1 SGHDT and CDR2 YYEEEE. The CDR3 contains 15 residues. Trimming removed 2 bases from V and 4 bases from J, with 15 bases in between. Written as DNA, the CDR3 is TGTGCCAGCAGCTTTAGCTTGTGGGGAGCCACTGAAGCTTTCTTT. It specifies CASSFSLWGATEAFF. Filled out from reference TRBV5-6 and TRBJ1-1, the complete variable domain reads DAGVTQSPTHLIKTRGQQVTLRCSPKSGHDTVSWYQQALGQGPQFIFQYYEEEERQRGNFPDRFSGHQFPNYSSELNVNALLLGDSALYLCASSFSLWGATEAFFGQGTRLTVV.

The CDR3 DNA is TGTGCCAGCAGTTTAACGACACGGTGGACTGAAGCTTTCTTT. It yields the protein CASSLTTRWTEAFF. The rearrangement joins TRBV27 to TRBJ1-1; no clear D gene. CDR1 MNHEY and CDR2 SMNVEV come from the germline V gene (reference sequence). The V and J ends lost 2 bases and 5 bases respectively, with 12 bases between them. There are 14 residues in the CDR3.

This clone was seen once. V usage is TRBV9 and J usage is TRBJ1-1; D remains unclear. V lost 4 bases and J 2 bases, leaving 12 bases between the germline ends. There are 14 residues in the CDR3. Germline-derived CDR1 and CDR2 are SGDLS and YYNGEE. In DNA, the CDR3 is TGTGCCAGCAGCCTCGACAAACTCAACACTGAAGCTTTCTTT. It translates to CASSLDKLNTEAFF.

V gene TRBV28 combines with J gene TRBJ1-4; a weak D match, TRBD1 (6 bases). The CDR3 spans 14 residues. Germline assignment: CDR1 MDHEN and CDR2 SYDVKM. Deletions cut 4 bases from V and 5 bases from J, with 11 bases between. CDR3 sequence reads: CASSSGTQNEKLFF. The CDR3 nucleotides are TGTGCCAGCAGTTCCGGGACACAAAATGAAAAACTGTTTTTT.

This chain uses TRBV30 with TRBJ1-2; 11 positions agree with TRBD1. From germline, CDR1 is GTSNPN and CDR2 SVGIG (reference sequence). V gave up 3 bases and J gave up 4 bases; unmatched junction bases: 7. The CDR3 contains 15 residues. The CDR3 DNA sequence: TGTGCCTGGAGGGGACAGGGGGTTTTTGGCTATGGCTACACCTTC. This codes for CAWRGQGVFGYGYTF.

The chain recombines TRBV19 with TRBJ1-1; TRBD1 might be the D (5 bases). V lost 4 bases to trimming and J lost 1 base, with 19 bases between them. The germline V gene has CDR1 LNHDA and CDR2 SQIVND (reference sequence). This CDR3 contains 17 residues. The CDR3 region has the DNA TGTGCCAGTAGTAAGCCCCAGGGCCAGACCAGGAACACTGAAGCTTTCTTT. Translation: CASSKPQGQTRNTEAFF.

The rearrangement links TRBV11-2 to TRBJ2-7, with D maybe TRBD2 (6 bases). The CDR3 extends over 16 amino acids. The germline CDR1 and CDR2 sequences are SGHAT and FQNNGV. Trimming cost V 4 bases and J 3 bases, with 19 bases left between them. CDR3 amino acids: CASSSLGRMELYEQYF. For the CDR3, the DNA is TGTGCCAGCAGCTCCTTGGGGAGGATGGAACTCTACGAGCAGTACTTC.

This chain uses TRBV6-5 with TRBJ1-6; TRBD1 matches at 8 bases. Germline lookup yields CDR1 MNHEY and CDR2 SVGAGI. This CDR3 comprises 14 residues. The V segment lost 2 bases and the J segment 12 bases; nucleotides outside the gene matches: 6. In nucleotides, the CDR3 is TGTGCCAGCAGTTACCCCGCGGACAGGGAACCCCTCCACTTT. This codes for CASSYPADREPLHF.